This T cell receptor (beta chain) was profiled in a study of blood T cell repertoires in COVID-19 (dated by TCRdb to the early 2020s). Background on the whole study: Samples covering the acute and convalescent phases of COVID-19 were provided by collaborators in the United States, Italy and Spain. Deeply sampled blood TCRbeta repertoires from subjects exposed to, actively infected with, or recovered from COVID-19 were included in the dataset. A de-identified subject ID, COVID-19 status, age in years and sex were almost always included in the sample metadata. Where HLA class I and class II types were available, the types were taken from metadata supplied by the sample provider, not from assay-based typing. The samples were drawn from two sources: the first 160 participants of the ongoing ImmuneRACE study, and 950 to 1,500 subjects contributed by 6 global collaborators. The prospective study material was composed of cDNA or gDNA derived from T cells, B-cell-depleted T cells, or PBMCs. The repertoires were released in a freely available public database meant as a resource for research on the immune response to SARS-CoV-2. Study-wide conclusions, independent of this receptor: Clinical and demographic metadata were provided uncurated, with the amount varying by source and participant.

Each collaborating institution followed its own protocols to collect whole blood in K2EDTA tubes. For TCRbeta analysis, collaborators shipped samples as frozen whole blood, isolated PBMCs, or DNA extracted from either of those sample types. TCRbeta CDR3 regions were amplified from genomic DNA by means of the immunoSEQ Assay, a bias-controlled multiplex PCR. Turning to the authors' computational methods: The number of nucleated cells in each sample was estimated from the amplification of reference gene primers within the assay. Sequence reads were collapsed and filtered to measure the absolute abundance of every unique TCRbeta CDR3 rearrangement. For each sample, productive Simpson clonality was calculated as the square root of Simpson's diversity index over productive rearrangements. TCRdb's version of the immuneACCESS table is confined to in-frame rearrangements and falls short of the full clone set. An unresolved V gene accounts for under half of the shortfall where checked; the remainder is of unknown origin. V and J calls and clone size are copied from that table; D and trimming were computed from the DNA. This sample comprises roughly 230,000 clones, about 82% of them detected only once. The top ten constitute more than 6% of the sample.

With respect to this clone: Its target antigen remains unknown. No base qualities exist here, and no much larger clone lies one base off it.

Source material: peripheral blood. The sequence was obtained from a woman aged 60 to 75 with active or convalescent COVID-19.

In nucleotides, the sequence is TGTGCCAGCAGTGACAGCGAAAATTCACCCCTCCACTTT. This encodes CASSDSENSPLHF. The chain links TRBV6-1 with TRBJ1-6, with no confidently assigned D gene. The CDR3 measures 13 amino acids from cysteine to phenylalanine. Left in the record is the CDR3 DNA by itself, 39 bases read in frame from the first base. CDR1 and CDR2, per the germline V gene, are MNHNS and SASEGT. The V and J ends are trimmed by 3 bases and 7 bases, leaving 7 bases between them.